This T cell receptor (beta chain) stems from a study of cytomegalovirus exposure and HLA in healthy donors. Study-wide results and caveats: Most TCRs appeared rarely, but some public TCRs recurred in many donors.

The CDR3 has 16 residues. Germline V CDR1 and CDR2: LGHNA, YSLEER. V was trimmed by 2 bases and J by 4 bases, leaving 17 bases between them. The PCR had 60 Vbeta and 13 Jbeta primers. This table comes from immunoSEQ multiplex PCR, and its TCRdb copy is limited to in-frame clones, with some not included. Listed are roughly 100,000 clones; 0.55% to 0.65% falls within the top ten. Turning to this clone: Its antigen remains unknown.

The TCR comes from a man aged 50 to 59 in good health and CMV-seronegative. The sample consisted of PBMCs. The gene calls are TRBV4-3 and TRBJ1-2; the D is unclear. The CDR3 protein is CASSQTWTEGGYGYTF. CDR3 coding DNA: TGCGCCAGCAGCCAAACCTGGACCGAGGGAGGCTATGGCTACACCTTC.